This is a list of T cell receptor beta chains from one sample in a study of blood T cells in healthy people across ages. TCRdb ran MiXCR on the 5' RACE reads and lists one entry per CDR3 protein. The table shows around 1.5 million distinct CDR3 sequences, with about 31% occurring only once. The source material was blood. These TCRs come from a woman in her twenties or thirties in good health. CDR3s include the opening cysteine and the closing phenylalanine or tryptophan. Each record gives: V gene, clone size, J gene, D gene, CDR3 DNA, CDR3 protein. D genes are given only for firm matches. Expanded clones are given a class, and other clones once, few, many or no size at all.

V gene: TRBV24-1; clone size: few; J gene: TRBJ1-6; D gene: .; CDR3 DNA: TGTGCCACCAGTGATTGGACGGGGCACTATTCACCCCTCCACTTT; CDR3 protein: CATSDWTGHYSPLHF
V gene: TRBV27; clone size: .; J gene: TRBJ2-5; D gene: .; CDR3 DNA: TGTGCCAGCAGTCTCAGCGGTGGGGGAGAAATCGTAGAGACCCAGTACTTC; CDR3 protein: CASSLSGGGEIVETQYF
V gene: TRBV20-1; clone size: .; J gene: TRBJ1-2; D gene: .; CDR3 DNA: TGCAGTGCTATGAAGGATAGTGACCTCAGGAGTGGCTACACCTTC; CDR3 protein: CSAMKDSDLRSGYTF
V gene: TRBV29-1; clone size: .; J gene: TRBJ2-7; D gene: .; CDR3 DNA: TGCAGTGTATCGGACAGTTACTCCTACGAGCAGTACTTC; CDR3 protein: CSVSDSYSYEQYF
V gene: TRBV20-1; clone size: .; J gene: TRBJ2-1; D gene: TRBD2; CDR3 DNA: TGCAGTGCTAGAGATCGCCGACTAGCGGTCGATGAGCAGTTCTTC; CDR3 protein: CSARDRRLAVDEQFF
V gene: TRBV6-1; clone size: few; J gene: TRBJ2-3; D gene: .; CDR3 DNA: TGTGCCAGCAGCCGGGACTTAGCCACAGATACGCAGTATTTT; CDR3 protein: CASSRDLATDTQYF
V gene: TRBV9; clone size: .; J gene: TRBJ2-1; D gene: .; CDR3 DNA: TGTGCCAGCAGTCCTGGATTCGCGGACAATGAGCAGTTCTTC; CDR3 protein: CASSPGFADNEQFF
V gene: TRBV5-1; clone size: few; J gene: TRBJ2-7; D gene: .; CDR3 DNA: TGCGCCAGCAGCTTGTCCCAGGGATACTACGAGCAGTACTTC; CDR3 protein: CASSLSQGYYEQYF
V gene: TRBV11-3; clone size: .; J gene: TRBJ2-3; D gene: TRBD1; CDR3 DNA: TGTGCCAGCAGCCCCGACCGGACAGGGGCAGATACGCAGTATTTT; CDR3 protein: CASSPDRTGADTQYF
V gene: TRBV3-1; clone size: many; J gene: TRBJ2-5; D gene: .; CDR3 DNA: TGTGCCAGCAGCCAGGGGTGGGAGACCCAGTACTTC; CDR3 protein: CASSQGWETQYF
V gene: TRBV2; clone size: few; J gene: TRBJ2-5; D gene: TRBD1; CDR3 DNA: TGTGCCAGCAGCGCAGGGGGCCGGGGGACCCAGTACTTC; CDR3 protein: CASSAGGRGTQYF
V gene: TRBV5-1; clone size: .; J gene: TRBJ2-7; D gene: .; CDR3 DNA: TGCGCCAGCAGCTTGGGGAATCAGAGGTCATCAGGGATGGACGAGCAGTACTTC; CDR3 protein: CASSLGNQRSSGMDEQYF
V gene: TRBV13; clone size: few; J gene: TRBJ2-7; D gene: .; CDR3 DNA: TGTGCCAGCAGTTCGACTGCCGTCAGCTCCTACGAGCAGTACTTC; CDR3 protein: CASSSTAVSSYEQYF
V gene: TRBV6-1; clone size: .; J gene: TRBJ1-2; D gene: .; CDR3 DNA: TGTGCCAGCAGTGAAGAGCAGGGAAGTGATGGCTACACCTTC; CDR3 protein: CASSEEQGSDGYTF
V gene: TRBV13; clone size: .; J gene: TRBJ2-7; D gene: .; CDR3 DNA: TGTGCCAGCAGCCATACGACTGGCGGCAATTACGAGCAGTACTTC; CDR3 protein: CASSHTTGGNYEQYF
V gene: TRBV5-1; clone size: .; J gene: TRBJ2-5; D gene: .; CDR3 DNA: TGCGCCAGCAGCTTGGCCGGCGTAATGGAGACCCAGTACTTC; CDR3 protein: CASSLAGVMETQYF
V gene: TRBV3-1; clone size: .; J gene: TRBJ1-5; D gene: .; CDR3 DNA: TGTGCCAGCAGCCAAGGAGGGAACAGAGGGAACCAGCCCCAGCATTTT; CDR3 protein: CASSQGGNRGNQPQHF
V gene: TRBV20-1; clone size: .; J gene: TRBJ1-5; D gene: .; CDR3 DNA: TGCAGTCCTAAGGGGAACAGCCAAATTAGCAATCAGCCCCAGCATTTT; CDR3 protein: CSPKGNSQISNQPQHF
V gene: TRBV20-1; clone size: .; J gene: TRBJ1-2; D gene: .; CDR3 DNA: TGCAGTGCTGTGGGGTGGCACGGGGGCTACACCTTC; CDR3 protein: CSAVGWHGGYTF
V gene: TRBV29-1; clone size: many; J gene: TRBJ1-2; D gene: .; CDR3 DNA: TGCAGCGGGGCCCTCGACCCCTATGGCTACACCTTC; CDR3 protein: CSGALDPYGYTF
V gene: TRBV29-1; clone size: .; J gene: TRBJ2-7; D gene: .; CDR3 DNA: TGCAGCGTCGTACCAGCCGCCGTTGGCGAGCAGTACTTC; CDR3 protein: CSVVPAAVGEQYF
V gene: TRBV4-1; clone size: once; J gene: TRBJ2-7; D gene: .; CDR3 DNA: TGCACCAGCAGCCAAGAGCCCGGGGGCGGTCTGTACGAGCAGTACTTC; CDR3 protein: CTSSQEPGGGLYEQYF
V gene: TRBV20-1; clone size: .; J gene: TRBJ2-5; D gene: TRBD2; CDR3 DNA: TGCAGTGCTAGAGATCTAGCGGGGGGGCGGGAGACCCAGTACTTC; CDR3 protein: CSARDLAGGRETQYF
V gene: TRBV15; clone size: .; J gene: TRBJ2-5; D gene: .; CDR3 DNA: TGTGCCACCAGCAGAGATCCGGGGACTGGAGAGAGCCAGTACTTC; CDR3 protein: CATSRDPGTGESQYF
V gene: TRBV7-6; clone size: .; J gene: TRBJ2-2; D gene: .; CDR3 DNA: TGTGCCAGCACCCTGCTGGCGGGGACGAACACCGGGGAGCTGTTTTTT; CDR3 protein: CASTLLAGTNTGELFF
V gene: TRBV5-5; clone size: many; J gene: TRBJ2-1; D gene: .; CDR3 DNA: TGTGCCAGCAGCTTGGAAGCAGGGGCATACTACAATGAGCAGTTCTTC; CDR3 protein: CASSLEAGAYYNEQFF
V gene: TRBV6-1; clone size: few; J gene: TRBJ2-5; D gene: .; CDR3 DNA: TGTGCCAGCAATTTACAGGAAAAGCAAGAGACCCAGTACTTC; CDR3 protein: CASNLQEKQETQYF
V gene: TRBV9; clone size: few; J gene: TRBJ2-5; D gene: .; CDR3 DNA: TGTGCCAGCAGCGTAGGGTCGGGAGAGGAGACCCAGTACTTC; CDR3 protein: CASSVGSGEETQYF
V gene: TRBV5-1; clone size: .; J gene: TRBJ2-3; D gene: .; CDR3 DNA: TGCGCCAGCGGGACGGCCCTTAGCACAGATACGCAGTATTTT; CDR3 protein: CASGTALSTDTQYF
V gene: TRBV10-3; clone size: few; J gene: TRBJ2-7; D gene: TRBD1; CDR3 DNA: TGTGCCATCAGTGCACCGGGACAGGGAAACTCCTACGAGCAGTACTTC; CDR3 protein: CAISAPGQGNSYEQYF
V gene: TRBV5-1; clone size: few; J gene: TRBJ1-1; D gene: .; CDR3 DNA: TGCGCCAGCAGCTTCGCTGAAACTGAAGCTTTCTTT; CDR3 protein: CASSFAETEAFF
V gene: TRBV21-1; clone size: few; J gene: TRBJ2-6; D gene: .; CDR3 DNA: TGTGCCAGCAGCACCGGTTCGGGACAGGGGGTAGGAGGGGCCAACGTCCTGACTTTC; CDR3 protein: CASSTGSGQGVGGANVLTF
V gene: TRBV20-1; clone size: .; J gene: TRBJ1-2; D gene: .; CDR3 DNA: TGCAGTCCTCGACGAGGATCCTATGGCTACACCTTC; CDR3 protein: CSPRRGSYGYTF
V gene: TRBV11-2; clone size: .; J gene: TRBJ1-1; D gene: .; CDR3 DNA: TGTGCCAGCAGCTTTCAGATTAACACTGAAGCTTTCTTT; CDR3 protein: CASSFQINTEAFF
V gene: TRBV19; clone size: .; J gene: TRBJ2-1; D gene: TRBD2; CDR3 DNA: TGTGCCAGTCAAACGGGGGGGTGGTCCTACAATGAGCAGTTCTTC; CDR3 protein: CASQTGGWSYNEQFF
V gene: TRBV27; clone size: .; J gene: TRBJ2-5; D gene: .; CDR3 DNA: TGTGCCAGCAGGTCGGCGGGCGGGGCGAGGGTCGAGACCCAGTACTTC; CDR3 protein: CASRSAGGARVETQYF
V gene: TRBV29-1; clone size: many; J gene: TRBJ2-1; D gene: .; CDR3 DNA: TGCAGCGGGACAGATGACAATGAGCAGTTCTTC; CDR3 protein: CSGTDDNEQFF
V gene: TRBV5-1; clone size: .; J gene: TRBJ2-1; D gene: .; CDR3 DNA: TGCGCCAGCAGCTTGCCAAGGGACGGCGCCTACAATGAGCAGTTCTTC; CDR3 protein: CASSLPRDGAYNEQFF
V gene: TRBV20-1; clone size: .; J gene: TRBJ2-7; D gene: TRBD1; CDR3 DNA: TGCAGTGCTAGAGATAGGACAGGCTACTACGAGCAGTACTTC; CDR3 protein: CSARDRTGYYEQYF
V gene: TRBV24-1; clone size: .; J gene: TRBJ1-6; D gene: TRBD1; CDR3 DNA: TGTGCCACCAGGCCCAGGGGGAACATGCGTTCACCCCTCCACTTT; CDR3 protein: CATRPRGNMRSPLHF
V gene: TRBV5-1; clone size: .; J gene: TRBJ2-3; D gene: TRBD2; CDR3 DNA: TGCGCCAGCAGCCCCGGGACTAGCGGGGTCCCGTGGGATACGCAGTATTTT; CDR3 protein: CASSPGTSGVPWDTQYF